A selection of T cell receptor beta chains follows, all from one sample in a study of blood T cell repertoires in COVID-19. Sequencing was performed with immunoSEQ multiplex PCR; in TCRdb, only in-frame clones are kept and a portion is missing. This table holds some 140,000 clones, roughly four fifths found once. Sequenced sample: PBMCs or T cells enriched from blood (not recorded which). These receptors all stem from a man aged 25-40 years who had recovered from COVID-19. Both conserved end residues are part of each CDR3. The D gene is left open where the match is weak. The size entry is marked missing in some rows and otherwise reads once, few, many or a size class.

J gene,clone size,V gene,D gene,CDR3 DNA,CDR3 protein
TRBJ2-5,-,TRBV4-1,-,TGCGCCAGCAGCCAGAGGGAAGGGGAGACCCAGTACTTC,CASSQREGETQYF
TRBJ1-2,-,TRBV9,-,TGTGCCAGCAGCAAGCGCGAGAAGAATTCTCTGTATGGCTACACCTTC,CASSKREKNSLYGYTF
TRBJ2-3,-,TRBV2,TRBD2,TGTGCCAGCAGCCCTAGCGGGAGGGCGGTAGATACGCAGTATTTT,CASSPSGRAVDTQYF
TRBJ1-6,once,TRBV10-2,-,TGCGCCAGCAGTCTTAGCAGGGAGGATTCACCCCTCCACTTT,CASSLSREDSPLHF
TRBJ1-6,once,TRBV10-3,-,TGTGCCATCAGTGGTAACAGGGAAGTGGGTTCACCCCTCCACTTT,CAISGNREVGSPLHF
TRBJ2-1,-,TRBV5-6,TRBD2,TGTGCCAGCAGTAGATTCGGAGTGACTAGCGCCTACAATGAGCAGTTCTTC,CASSRFGVTSAYNEQFF
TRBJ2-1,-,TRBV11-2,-,TGTGCCAGCAGCTTAATACCGCGGGATGAGCAGTTCTTC,CASSLIPRDEQFF
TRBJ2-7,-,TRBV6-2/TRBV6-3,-,TGTGCCAGCAGTTACGCGGTTCGTCGCGAATCCTACGAGCAGTACTTC,CASSYAVRRESYEQYF
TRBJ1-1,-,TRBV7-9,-,TGTGCCAGCAGCCTCGACATGAACACTGAAGCTTTCTTT,CASSLDMNTEAFF
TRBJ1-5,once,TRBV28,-,TGTGCCAGCTTCGGGGAATCGGGTAGCAATCAGCCCCAGCATTTT,CASFGESGSNQPQHF
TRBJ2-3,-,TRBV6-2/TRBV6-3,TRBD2,TGTGCCAGCAGTTACCCGGCTAGCGGGAGTGTTCTGGGCACAGATACGCAGTATTTT,CASSYPASGSVLGTDTQYF
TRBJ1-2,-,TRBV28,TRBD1,TGTGCCAGCAACCAGGACAGGGGTAATGGCTACACCTTC,CASNQDRGNGYTF
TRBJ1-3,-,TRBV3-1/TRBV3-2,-,TGTGCCAGCAGCCAGAGCTCTGGAAACACCATATATTTT,CASSQSSGNTIYF
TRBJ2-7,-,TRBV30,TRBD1,TGTGCCTGGGGGACAGATCTCTCCTACGAGCAGTACTTC,CAWGTDLSYEQYF
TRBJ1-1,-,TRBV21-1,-,TGTGCCAGCAGCAAAGTGTCTTTTTGGTTGGGGCCCGAAGCTTTCTTT,CASSKVSFWLGPEAFF
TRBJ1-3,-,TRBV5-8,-,TGTGCCAGCAGCTCGAGACGGCAGGCTTACTCTGGAAACACCATATATTTT,CASSSRRQAYSGNTIYF
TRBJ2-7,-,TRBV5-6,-,TGTGCCAGCAGCTTGTACAGCAGATACGAGCAGTACTTC,CASSLYSRYEQYF
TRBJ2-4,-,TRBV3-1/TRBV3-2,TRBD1,TGTGCCAGCAGCCCCCCCTGGACAGGGCTAGCCAAAAACATTCAGTACTTC,CASSPPWTGLAKNIQYF
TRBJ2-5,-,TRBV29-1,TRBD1,TGCAGCGGTGACAGACAGGGCAGGGAGACCCAGTACTTC,CSGDRQGRETQYF
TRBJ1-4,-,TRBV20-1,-,TGCAGTGCTAGTGATGTGAGGTTCAGCTCTAATGAAAAACTGTTTTTT,CSASDVRFSSNEKLFF
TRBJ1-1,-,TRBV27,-,TGTGCCAGCAGTTACCAAGGGGGTAACACTGAAGCTTTCTTT,CASSYQGGNTEAFF
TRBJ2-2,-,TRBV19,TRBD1,TGTGCCAGTAAGGGACAGGGAGACACCGGGGAGCTGTTTTTT,CASKGQGDTGELFF
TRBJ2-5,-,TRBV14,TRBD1,TGTGCCAGCAGCCTCCTACTAGGGGGCCGAGAGACCCAGTACTTC,CASSLLLGGRETQYF
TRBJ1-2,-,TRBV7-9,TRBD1,TGTGCCAGCAGCTGGGGACAGTTTAGTAACTATGGCTACACCTTC,CASSWGQFSNYGYTF
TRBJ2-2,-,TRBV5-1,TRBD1,TGCGCCAGCAGCTTAGCACTACAGGGGGCGAGTACCGGGGAGCTGTTTTTT,CASSLALQGASTGELFF
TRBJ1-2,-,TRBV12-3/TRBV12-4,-,TGTGCCAGCAGCCCGGAGGGATATGGCTACACCTTC,CASSPEGYGYTF
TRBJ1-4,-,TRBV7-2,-,TGCGCCAGCAATCTCGGGGGGGCGGGTGAAAAACTGTTTTTT,CASNLGGAGEKLFF
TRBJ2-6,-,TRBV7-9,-,TGTGCCAGCAGCTTAGCCCAGTCTGGGGCCAACGTCCTGACTTTC,CASSLAQSGANVLTF
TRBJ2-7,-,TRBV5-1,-,TGCGCCAGCAGCTTGGACGGGAGCTACGAGCAGTACTTC,CASSLDGSYEQYF
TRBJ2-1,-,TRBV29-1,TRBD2,TGCAGCGTTGTTCTAGCGGAAACCTACAATGAGCAGTTCTTC,CSVVLAETYNEQFF
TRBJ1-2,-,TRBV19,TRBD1,TGTGCCAGTAGTAGAAGACAGGGGGCTTTAGGCTACACCTTC,CASSRRQGALGYTF
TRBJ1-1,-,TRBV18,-,TGTGCCAGCTCACCAGAGCCAGGGCGAGCTTTCTTT,CASSPEPGRAFF
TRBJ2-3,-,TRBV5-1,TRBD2,TGCGCCAGCAGCTTGCAGCGGGGTATGGATACGCAGTATTTT,CASSLQRGMDTQYF
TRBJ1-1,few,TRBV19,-,TGTGCCAGTAATGGGCAGGGGCGGCGGAACACTGAAGCTTTCTTT,CASNGQGRRNTEAFF
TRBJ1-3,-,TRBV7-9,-,TGTGCCAGCAGCTTAGACAGATACTCTGGAAACACCATATATTTT,CASSLDRYSGNTIYF
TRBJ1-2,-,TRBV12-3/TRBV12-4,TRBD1,TGTGCCAGCAGTCAGGGGGAGTATGGCTACACCTTC,CASSQGEYGYTF
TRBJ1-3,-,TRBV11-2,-,TGTGCCAGCAGCTTTGATAGGGCAGGAGGGAATATAAACACCATATATTTT,CASSFDRAGGNINTIYF